These T cell receptor beta chains were read from a single sample in a study of OX40 agonist ivuxolimab in advanced cancers. Repertoires were generated with immunoSEQ multiplex PCR, while TCRdb's copy carries only in-frame clones and drops some. In the table there are under 75,000 clones, 91% of which are singletons. Sequenced here: CD4+ or CD8+ T cells sorted from blood, sampled in a trial of the OX40 agonist ivuxolimab. The receptors originated from an adult with an advanced solid tumor such as melanoma, head and neck, liver or kidney cancer. CDR3s include the opening cysteine and the closing phenylalanine or tryptophan. Each record gives: V gene, J gene, D gene, clone size, CDR3 DNA, CDR3 protein. A D gene is named only where the DNA matches it firmly. A row's size may be missing; if present it is once, few, many or a size class.

>TRBV28|TRBJ2-2|NA|NA
TGTGCCAGCAGTTTTTTTCCCGGGGAGCTGTTTTTT
CASSFFPGELFF
>TRBV28|TRBJ1-2|NA|NA
TGTGCCAGCAGTTTCCGGGGACTCTATGGCTACACCTTC
CASSFRGLYGYTF
>TRBV19|TRBJ2-3|NA|NA
TGTGCCAGTAGTATGCGAGACACAGATACGCAGTATTTT
CASSMRDTDTQYF
>TRBV7-9|TRBJ2-7|NA|NA
TGTGCCAGCAGCCGCGGACTCTACGAGCAGTACTTC
CASSRGLYEQYF
>TRBV4-2|TRBJ2-3|NA|NA
TGTGCCAGCAGCCCCGGGACTGCGATAGCAGATACGCAGTATTTT
CASSPGTAIADTQYF
>TRBV11-3|TRBJ2-3|NA|NA
TGTGCCAGCAGCTTGGGACTCCCCACAGATACGCAGTATTTT
CASSLGLPTDTQYF
>TRBV7-3|TRBJ2-3|NA|NA
TGTGCCAGCAGCTTAACCCCGGGGGGCGGAGGTTTCACAGATACGCAGTATTTT
CASSLTPGGGGFTDTQYF
>TRBV29-1|TRBJ2-7|TRBD1|few
TGCAGCGTGCGGACAGGCATCTACGAGCAGTACTTC
CSVRTGIYEQYF
>TRBV28|TRBJ1-1|NA|NA
TGTGCCAGCAGTGCAGGGGTGAACACTGAAGCTTTCTTT
CASSAGVNTEAFF
>TRBV15|TRBJ1-2|NA|NA
TGTGCCACCAGCGGAGACGTCTATAGCCACTACACCTTC
CATSGDVYSHYTF
>TRBV6-1|TRBJ2-1|TRBD2|NA
TGTGCCAGCAGTGGGCTAGCGGGGGGATTTTTATTCAATGAGCAGTTCTTC
CASSGLAGGFLFNEQFF
>TRBV11-2|TRBJ1-1|NA|few
TGTGCCAGCAGCTTAGAACGTGAAGCTTTCTTT
CASSLEREAFF
>TRBV7-3|TRBJ2-2|NA|NA
TGTGCCAGCAGCTTACTGGGGAACACCGGGGAGCTGTTTTTT
CASSLLGNTGELFF
>TRBV6-4|TRBJ1-6|NA|once
TGTGCCAGCACCTATTACAGGAGTTATAATTCACCCCTCCACTTT
CASTYYRSYNSPLHF